This T cell receptor (beta chain) appears in the sequencing data of a study of T cell responses to AZD1222 COVID-19 vaccine (dated by TCRdb to 2020 to 2022). Regarding the research as a whole: Because spike-specific TCR depth and breadth did not differ between the two schedules, AZD1222 recipients who got a second dose at roughly 4 weeks were pooled with those who got a second dose at roughly 12 weeks. Trial participants were enrolled by age into 18-55, 56-69 and 70-plus year subgroups, with 148, 28 and 57 TCR-sequenced participants respectively. TCR sequencing was performed for 230 to 250 trial participants, of whom around 200 were given two doses of AZD1222 and 26 were given two doses of MenACWY control vaccine.

According to the study, the label for this sample's time point signals: baseline before first vaccination. Vaccinee samples were obtained from the UK trials COV001 and COV002, which included a single-blind randomized controlled phase 2/3 trial of AZD1222 (ChAdOx1 nCoV-19) in healthy adults. For TCRbeta chain sequencing, PBMC samples were collected from trial participants at day 0 and at day 28 after the second dose. Concerning this clone: The specificity of this receptor is unknown. It has no much larger one-base neighbor in the sample; base qualities were not kept.

Trimming removed 6 bases from V and 2 bases from J; the gene matches leave 10 bases unexplained. The CDR3 holds 17 amino acids from the cysteine to the phenylalanine. Just CDR3 DNA is preserved here, 51 bases in frame from base 1. Looking up the germline V gene yields CDR1 SGHTA and CDR2 FQGNSA. The paper as a whole reports these results and caveats: After two AZD1222 doses, both the breadth and the depth of spike-specific TCRs were significantly higher than at day 0 and than in MenACWY recipients. Participants were mostly white British, with more females than males. The authors suggested clonal diversity may have been underestimated. Only five to seven AZD1222 recipients were SARS-CoV-2 seropositive at baseline, limiting conclusions about previously exposed vaccinees. Because no day 14 peak-response samples were available, repertoires were characterized only after the peak T cell response. The 56-69-year group was small, and its depth increase did not reach significance, likely because of low power. The vaccine-associated CD4 TCRs covered the entire spike protein, and the dominant responses fell in regions 160-218 and 743-854. Reportedly, almost half of the unique spike-specific TCRs recognized epitopes lying outside the regions that are mutated in the B.1.351 and B.1.1.7 variants.

The CDR3 regions of human TCRbeta chains were subjected to immunosequencing. The authors' pipeline ran thus. TCRs in the repertoires were compared against a reference library of SARS-CoV-2-specific TCRs that had been generated with the MIRA antigen-specificity platform. Breadth was defined as the fraction of unique TCRs that were SARS-CoV-2-associated. Depth was defined as the fraction of total T cells that were SARS-CoV-2-associated. Using the MIRA data, each spike-specific TCR was assigned both to the spike region to which the TCR was reactive and to a CD4 or CD8 class. Log10-transformed breadth and depth values were compared by one-way ANOVA with Sidak's multiple comparisons tests. Sourced from immuneACCESS, this table was stored by TCRdb with only in-frame sequences that have V and J called. A share of the clones is absent; for the studies checked, an unresolved V gene accounts for under half, and the remainder has no known explanation. Clone size and V and J calls were adopted from that table, with D and trimming inferred from the DNA. Across this sample there are around 97,000 clones, with around 91% seen only once. The top ten constitute around 4.8% of the sample.

This material consisted of peripheral blood, taken on day 0 of AZD1222 vaccination. The TCR was taken from an adult in good health. The chain uses TRBV7-2 and TRBJ2-3, with 11 bases matching TRBD2. For the CDR3, the sequence is CASSWVGGLAATDTQYF. The nucleotide sequence reads as follows: TGTGCCAGCAGTTGGGTAGGGGGACTAGCGGCCACAGATACGCAGTATTTT.